Listed below are T cell receptor beta chains from one sample, sequenced in a study of shared clonotypes between healthy human individuals. Using immunoSEQ multiplex PCR, the repertoire was profiled, and TCRdb retains in-frame clones only, with some absent. The data contain 1 million to 1.3 million clones, around 82% of them singletons. Sequencing was carried out using memory CD4+ T cells from PBMCs. Receptors originate from a man between 18 and 29 years old in good health. Some clones in this sample may be carry-over from other donors' samples. Each CDR3 is given with its conserved first and last residue. Each record gives: clone size, V gene, J gene, D gene, CDR3 DNA, CDR3 protein. A D gene is named only where the DNA matches it firmly. The size of a clone is reported for some rows only, either as once, few or many, or as a class for expanded clones.

size: few; V: TRBV5-4; J: TRBJ1-2; D: .; DNA: TGTGCCAGCAGCTTGGATGGGGGTAACTATGGCTACACCTTC; CDR3: CASSLDGGNYGYTF
size: .; V: TRBV7-9; J: TRBJ1-5; D: .; DNA: TGTGCCAGCAGCTTAGCGGGGGGTCGGGGCAATCAGCCCCAGCATTTT; CDR3: CASSLAGGRGNQPQHF
size: .; V: TRBV9; J: TRBJ2-6; D: .; DNA: TGTGCCAGCAGCGTAGGTGGCTTAAATCGCTCTGGGGCCAACGTCCTGACTTTC; CDR3: CASSVGGLNRSGANVLTF
size: many; V: TRBV4-1; J: TRBJ2-1; D: TRBD1; DNA: TGCGCCAGCAGCCAAGGTTGGGGACAGGGTCCCCATGAGCAGTTCTTC; CDR3: CASSQGWGQGPHEQFF
size: once; V: TRBV30; J: TRBJ2-5; D: .; DNA: TGTGCCTGGAGGGGCCTAGAGACCCAGTACTTC; CDR3: CAWRGLETQYF
size: .; V: TRBV4-1; J: TRBJ2-5; D: .; DNA: TGCGCCAGCAGCCAAGATCCCCCCGGGACCCAGTACTTC; CDR3: CASSQDPPGTQYF
size: few; V: TRBV10-3; J: TRBJ2-7; D: TRBD1; DNA: TGTGCCATCAGTCAATCCGGGACAGGGGGTTGGGGAGAGCAGTACTTC; CDR3: CAISQSGTGGWGEQYF
size: few; V: TRBV10-3; J: TRBJ2-1; D: .; DNA: TGTGCCATCAGGGGATTTCCTAGTCGAGATGAGCAGTTCTTC; CDR3: CAIRGFPSRDEQFF
size: .; V: TRBV5-4; J: TRBJ2-1; D: .; DNA: TGTGCCAGCGCCATAGGAGGCGGGACCTACAATGAGCAGTTCTTC; CDR3: CASAIGGGTYNEQFF
size: .; V: TRBV27; J: TRBJ1-3; D: .; DNA: TGTGCCAGCTCTCTAGTTGCGGGAAACACCATATATTTT; CDR3: CASSLVAGNTIYF
size: .; V: TRBV27; J: TRBJ2-7; D: TRBD1; DNA: TGTGCCAGCAGTCTCCGACAGGGGCCGGCCGTGGCGGGATCAACCTACGAGCAGTACTTC; CDR3: CASSLRQGPAVAGSTYEQYF
size: .; V: TRBV5-1; J: TRBJ2-5; D: TRBD1; DNA: TGCGCCAGCAGCTTTACAGGAATGGGGACAGGGAAAGAGACCCAGTACTTC; CDR3: CASSFTGMGTGKETQYF
size: .; V: TRBV5-1; J: TRBJ1-1; D: .; DNA: TGCGCCAGCAGCTTGGGGAGCTTTAACACTGAAGCTTTCTTT; CDR3: CASSLGSFNTEAFF
size: .; V: TRBV9; J: TRBJ2-6; D: .; DNA: TGTGCCAGCAGCGTAGCTCTAGGCTACTCTGGGGCCAACGTCCTGACTTTC; CDR3: CASSVALGYSGANVLTF
size: .; V: TRBV9; J: TRBJ1-2; D: TRBD1; DNA: TGTGCCAGCAGCGTCACAGGGGGGGCATTATATGGCTACACCTTC; CDR3: CASSVTGGALYGYTF
size: .; V: TRBV19; J: TRBJ1-2; D: .; DNA: TGTGCCAGTAGTATGTCGGGCCGCGGTGGCTACACCTTC; CDR3: CASSMSGRGGYTF
size: .; V: TRBV10-1; J: TRBJ2-1; D: .; DNA: TGCGCCAGCAGTGAGCCCAGACCCTGGGGGGTCAGGTACAATGAGCAGTTCTTC; CDR3: CASSEPRPWGVRYNEQFF
size: .; V: TRBV28; J: TRBJ2-1; D: TRBD2; DNA: TGTGCCACCCGACACGCCGGGACTAGCGGGACCCTCTACAATGAGCAGTTCTTC; CDR3: CATRHAGTSGTLYNEQFF
size: many; V: TRBV7-2; J: TRBJ2-7; D: TRBD2; DNA: TGTGCCAGCAGCCACGGGACTAGCGGGACCGGACTGGCCTACGAGCAGTACTTC; CDR3: CASSHGTSGTGLAYEQYF
size: .; V: TRBV11-2; J: TRBJ2-2; D: TRBD2; DNA: TGTGCCAGCAGCTTAGATCCGGGAGGGAGTCGTGGGGAGCTGTTTTTT; CDR3: CASSLDPGGSRGELFF
size: .; V: TRBV29-1; J: TRBJ2-2; D: .; DNA: TGCAGCGTTGACGGCGAATGGGGCACCGGGGAGCTGTTTTTT; CDR3: CSVDGEWGTGELFF
size: .; V: TRBV6-6; J: TRBJ2-5; D: TRBD2; DNA: TGTGCCAGCAGTCCCTCCCGGGGGGGTACGGAGACCCAGTACTTC; CDR3: CASSPSRGGTETQYF
size: .; V: TRBV7-2; J: TRBJ2-1; D: .; DNA: TGTGCCAGCAGCTCGCTAGCTACCTACAATGAGCAGTTCTTC; CDR3: CASSSLATYNEQFF
size: once; V: TRBV5-1; J: TRBJ2-2; D: .; DNA: TGCGCCAGCAGCCTGGTCTCGAACACCGGGGAGCTGTTTTTT; CDR3: CASSLVSNTGELFF
size: .; V: TRBV5-4; J: TRBJ1-3; D: .; DNA: TGTGCCAGCAGCCAACGGGGGAACTCTGGAAACACCATATATTTT; CDR3: CASSQRGNSGNTIYF
size: .; V: TRBV9; J: TRBJ2-1; D: .; DNA: TGTGCCAGCGGCCTCTACCCCTACAATGAGCAGTTCTTC; CDR3: CASGLYPYNEQFF
size: .; V: TRBV5-1; J: TRBJ2-1; D: .; DNA: TGCGCCAGCAGCTTGATAGCGGCAACCCCGGGTGAGCAGTTCTTC; CDR3: CASSLIAATPGEQFF